Below, 31 T cell receptor beta chains from the same sample are listed, as sequenced in a study of cytotoxic CD8 clonotypes in ibrutinib-treated CLL. Only in-frame clones appear in the TCRdb table, and some are missing; sequencing was by immunoSEQ multiplex PCR. This table holds just over 200,000 clones, just under 80% found once. The sequencing here drew on PBMCs, taken after 12 months of ibrutinib treatment. These receptor sequences come from a human donor with chronic lymphocytic leukemia.

The chain carries TRBV11-2 and TRBJ1-2, with 10 bases lining up with TRBD1. Germline values: CDR1 SGHAT, CDR2 FQNNGV. The V gene end was trimmed by 1 base and the J gene end by 2 bases; junction bases not matched to a gene: 7. CDR3 length: 17 residues. The CDR3 DNA reads as TGTGCCAGCAGCTTAGTTCGCGGACAGGGGGTGAACTATGGCTACACCTTC. It specifies CASSLVRGQGVNYGYTF. The full variable domain, in which reference TRBV11-2 and TRBJ1-2 provide the parts outside the CDR3, is EAGVAQSPRYKIIEKRQSVAFWCNPISGHATLYWYQQILGQGPKLLIQFQNNGVVDDSQLPKDRFSAERLKGVDSTLKIQPAKLEDSAVYLCASSLVRGQGVNYGYTFGSGTRLTVV.

The chain carries TRBV18 and TRBJ1-1; D call uncertain. Germline CDR1 is KGHSH and CDR2 is LQKENI. CDR3 length: 17 amino acids. Trimming took off 2 bases at V and 1 base at J, with 17 bases between the two ends. CDR3 loop: CASSPSGLGFENTEAFF. The CDR3 DNA is TGTGCCAGCTCACCATCAGGTTTGGGATTCGAGAACACTGAAGCTTTCTTT.

The rearrangement joins TRBV6-5 to TRBJ2-7, with TRBD1 as a possible D gene (6 bases). In germline, CDR1 is MNHEY, CDR2 SVGAGI. V lost 5 bases to trimming and J lost 2 bases, with 13 bases between them. The CDR3 has 14 residues. The CDR3 loop reads CASSPTGTTYEQYF. The CDR3 DNA follows: TGTGCCAGCAGTCCCACCGGGACAACCTACGAGCAGTACTTC.

This clone was seen a handful of times. This chain connects TRBV19 to TRBJ1-5; tentatively, D is TRBD1 (5 bases). There are 12 residues in the CDR3. V dropped 11 bases and J dropped 11 bases, with 19 bases sitting between them. Germline V lookup: CDR1 LNHDA, CDR2 SQIVND (reference sequence). Written as DNA, the CDR3 is TGTGCCTGCTCCAGGAGGGGCCAGTCCCAGCATTTT. Its protein product is CACSRRGQSQHF.

The genes are TRBV10-3 and TRBJ1-4; D is uncertain. The germline V and J ends were trimmed by 3 bases and 5 bases, with 7 bases remaining between them. Germline lookup yields CDR1 ENHRY and CDR2 SYGVKD. The CDR3 extends over 13 amino acids. The CDR3 DNA follows: TGTGCCATCAGTGAACGTCCGAATGAAAAACTGTTTTTT. Translated: CAISERPNEKLFF.

The V gene is TRBV21-1, the J gene TRBJ2-7. TRBV21-1 is given as a pseudogene. The CDR3 spans 16 residues. Here the CDR3 reads CASTLQSYKVSYEQYF. The CDR3 region has the DNA TGTGCCAGCACCCTTCAATCATACAAGGTCTCCTACGAGCAGTACTTC.

This clone has a handful of counts. The gene calls are TRBV30 and TRBJ2-3; 8 bases fit TRBD1. V shed 5 bases, J shed 5 bases, and the junction held 6 bases outside the gene matches. There are 13 residues in the CDR3. From germline, CDR1 is GTSNPN and CDR2 SVGIG (reference sequence). CDR3 protein: CAWSDRAGDTQYF. The CDR3 bases are TGTGCCTGGTCGGACAGGGCGGGAGATACGCAGTATTTT.

The gene calls are TRBV19 and TRBJ1-4, with 9 bases fitting TRBD1. In germline, CDR1 is LNHDA, CDR2 SQIVND (reference sequence). The CDR3 totals 18 residues. The V and J ends lost 5 bases and 2 bases, in that order; junction bases with no gene match: 12. The CDR3 reads CASSLQLDRGRTNEKLFF. The CDR3 DNA is TGTGCCAGTAGTCTGCAATTGGACAGGGGAAGGACTAATGAAAAACTGTTTTTT.

J is TRBJ2-7 and V is TRBV4-1, with D tentatively TRBD2 (5 bases). Germline CDR1 reads MGHRA; CDR2 reads YSYEKL. V lost 4 bases and J 4 bases, leaving 17 bases between the germline ends. CDR3 length: 15 residues. In nucleotides, the CDR3 is TGCGCCAGCAGCCTCCGGCAAGAGCGGCTTTACGAGCAGTACTTC. This codes for CASSLRQERLYEQYF.

In its sample, this clone was seen once. The chain employs TRBV5-4 and TRBJ1-2, with a tentative D call TRBD1 (6 bases). Trimming cost V 0 bases and J 4 bases, with 13 bases left between them. Germline values: CDR1 SGHNT, CDR2 YYREEE (reference sequence). The CDR3 contains 15 residues. DNA for the CDR3: TGTGCCAGCAGCTTGGATGGGGACACATCCTATGGCTACACCTTC. Translation: CASSLDGDTSYGYTF. Based on the CDR3 plus reference TRBV5-4 and TRBJ1-2, the full variable domain is ETGVTQSPTHLIKTRGQQVTLRCSSQSGHNTVSWYQQALGQGPQFIFQYYREEENGRGNFPPRFSGLQFPNYSSELNVNALELDDSALYLCASSLDGDTSYGYTFGSGTRLTVV.

The chain is built from TRBV7-9 and TRBJ1-1; D remains unclear. Germline CDR1 SEHNR, CDR2 FQNEAQ (reference sequence). Trimming took off 2 bases at V and 3 bases at J, with 7 bases between the two ends. The CDR3 spans 13 residues. Here the CDR3 reads CASSLTADTEAFF. CDR3 in DNA: TGTGCCAGCAGCTTAACGGCAGACACTGAAGCTTTCTTT.

J is TRBJ2-3 and V is TRBV5-1, with D possibly being TRBD1 or TRBD2 (6 bases each). The CDR3 is 14 amino acids. The germline gives CDR1 SGHRS, CDR2 YFSETQ. V was trimmed by 3 bases and J by 5 bases, leaving 13 bases between them. CDR3 loop: CASSWGDTRDTQYF. As DNA, the CDR3 is TGCGCCAGCAGCTGGGGGGACACCAGAGATACGCAGTATTTT.

This clone was observed a handful of times. The DNA for the CDR3 is TGTGCCAGCAGTTTTGGGGCTTCCTACGAGCAGTACTTC. It translates to CASSFGASYEQYF. J is TRBJ2-7 and V is TRBV28, with D tentatively TRBD1 (5 bases). This CDR3 spans 13 amino acids. The V end lost 3 bases, the J end lost 1 base, and 7 bases lay between the germline ends. CDR1 is MDHEN, CDR2 SYDVKM, per germline.

V and J are TRBV4-1 and TRBJ1-2, with TRBD1 identical over 11 bases. Germline lookup yields CDR1 MGHRA and CDR2 YSYEKL. The CDR3 is made up of 16 amino acids. With 0 bases clipped from V and 6 bases from J, the junction kept 6 bases outside the gene matches. Here the CDR3 DNA reads TGCGCCAGCAGCCAAGATGGGTGGACAGGGGGCGATGGCTACACCTTC. Translated, it gives CASSQDGWTGGDGYTF.

The rearrangement uses TRBV28 and TRBJ2-6; 9 bases map to TRBD1. After removal of 6 bases from V and 0 bases from J, the junction contained 3 bases not matched to a gene. Germline lookup yields CDR1 MDHEN and CDR2 SYDVKM. This CDR3 region has 16 residues. CDR3 sequence reads: CASRDRGVSGANVLTF. DNA for the CDR3: TGTGCCAGCAGGGACAGGGGAGTCTCTGGGGCCAACGTCCTGACTTTC.

V gene TRBV13 combines with J gene TRBJ2-7; perhaps TRBD2 as D (6 bases). The CDR3 consists of 15 residues. The V and J ends lost 2 bases and 5 bases respectively, with 16 bases between them. Germline CDR1 PRHDT, CDR2 FYEKMQ (reference sequence). The DNA for the CDR3 is TGTGCCAGCAGCTTATATGGAGGGCCGGTCCACGAGCAGTACTTC. Its translation is CASSLYGGPVHEQYF.

V gene TRBV21-1 combines with J gene TRBJ2-7; no DNA check was done on the table's D call, TRBD2. TRBV21-1 counts as a pseudogene. CDR3 size: 14 residues. The CDR3 coding sequence is TGTGCCAGCAGGTACTCCAAAGTTTCCTACGAGCAGTACTTC. As protein: CASRYSKVSYEQYF.

The chain carries TRBV10-2 and TRBJ2-3; D uncertain. Trimming stripped 8 bases from V and 2 bases from J, with 5 bases between. The CDR3 is 11 residues long. Per germline, CDR1 WSHSY and CDR2 SAAADI. CDR3 region: CASGYTDTQYF. CDR3 nucleotides: TGCGCCAGCGGGTACACAGATACGCAGTATTTT.

Comment on this clone: A much larger clone sits a single nucleotide away, making a read error possible. Other DNA sequences from this sample encode an identical CDR3 as well. The chain links TRBV6-1 to TRBJ1-6, with D hard to call. Looked up from germline, CDR1 is MNHNS and CDR2 is SASEGT. This CDR3 has 14 residues. This CDR3 reads CASSDQKETSPLHF. The CDR3 DNA is TGTGCCAGCAGTGATCAAAAGGAGACTTCACCTCTCCACTTT.

This clone was detected a few times. The genes are TRBV14 and TRBJ1-1; tentative D call: TRBD1 (6 bases). CDR1 and CDR2 from the germline V gene are SGHDN and FVKESK. The V and J ends lost 3 bases and 1 base respectively, with 6 bases between them. This CDR3 has 13 residues. CDR3 DNA: TGTGCCAGCAGCCAGGGGGCGAACACTGAAGCTTTCTTT. It translates to CASSQGANTEAFF.

This chain uses TRBV19 with TRBJ2-5, with 8 bases fitting TRBD2. Unmatched junction bases numbered 13, after V lost 2 bases and J lost 2 bases. CDR1 LNHDA and CDR2 SQIVND come from the germline V gene (reference sequence). The CDR3 spans 18 residues. CDR3 loop: CASSISPRSTSGQETQYF. The CDR3 DNA sequence: TGTGCCAGTAGTATATCCCCACGCAGCACTAGCGGTCAAGAGACCCAGTACTTC.

The chain carries TRBV2 and TRBJ2-7; D is undetermined. Germline V CDR1 and CDR2: SNHLY, FYNNEI. Trimming took off 8 bases at V and 2 bases at J, with 10 bases between the two ends. The length of the CDR3 is 12 residues. CDR3 coding DNA: TGTGCCAGCTGCTTGGCGACCTACGAGCAGTACTTC. Residues: CASCLATYEQYF.

V gene TRBV7-2 combines with J gene TRBJ1-1; D remains ambiguous. Trimming removed 1 base from V and 0 bases from J, with 6 bases in between. Per the germline V gene, CDR1 is SGHTA and CDR2 is FQGNSA. The CDR3 is 14 amino acids. The CDR3 sequence is CASSLGTVNTEAFF. In nucleotides, the CDR3 is TGTGCCAGCAGCTTAGGGACGGTGAACACTGAAGCTTTCTTT.

The rearrangement joins TRBV18 to TRBJ2-7, with 9 bases that match TRBD1. The germline V gene encodes CDR1 KGHSH and CDR2 LQKENI. The ends lost 3 bases at V and 5 bases at J; junction bases unmatched: 5. The length of the CDR3 is 14 residues. The CDR3 reads CASSPRDRDDEQYF. The CDR3 region has the DNA TGTGCCAGCTCACCCCGGGACAGGGATGACGAGCAGTACTTC.

This chain uses TRBV7-9 with TRBJ2-2; D is ambiguous. Germline CDR1 SEHNR, CDR2 FQNEAQ (reference sequence). There are 14 residues in the CDR3. The V end lost 3 bases, the J end lost 6 bases, and 11 bases lay between the germline ends. CDR3 region: CASSFTEVSGELFF. The CDR3 nucleotides are TGTGCCAGCAGCTTCACAGAGGTATCCGGGGAGCTGTTTTTT.

This sequence joins TRBV5-6 and TRBJ2-1; 10 bases are shared with TRBD1. Germline V gene sequence: CDR1 SGHDT, CDR2 YYEEEE. The CDR3 runs to 15 residues. The V segment lost 3 bases and the J segment 5 bases; nucleotides outside the gene matches: 5. CDR3 sequence: CASSSGTGVNNEQFF. The CDR3 bases are TGTGCCAGCAGCTCCGGGACAGGGGTAAACAATGAGCAGTTCTTC.

This clone was counted between two and nine times. The rearrangement uses TRBV5-4 and TRBJ1-4; no definite D call. The CDR3 spans 12 residues. The ends were cut back, 1 base at V and 8 bases at J, with 6 bases in the middle. Germline V gene data show CDR1 as SGHNT and CDR2 as YYREEE (reference sequence). In DNA, the CDR3 is TGTGCCAGCAGCTTGCTCTCGGAAAAACTGTTTTTT. This sequence encodes CASSLLSEKLFF.

V gene TRBV5-4 combines with J gene TRBJ2-7, with D unclear. V was shortened by 1 base and J by 2 bases, with 7 bases between the two germline ends. The CDR3 has 13 residues. Germline CDR1 SGHNT, CDR2 YYREEE (reference sequence). CDR3 sequence reads: CASSLQLTYEQYF. CDR3 nucleotides: TGTGCCAGCAGCTTGCAGCTCACCTACGAGCAGTACTTC.

CDR3 region: CASSGGYSGSPSYEQYF. CDR3 DNA: TGTGCCAGCAGTGGGGGATATAGCGGGAGCCCTTCCTACGAGCAGTACTTC. The chain joins TRBV6-9 to TRBJ2-7; 9 nucleotides match TRBD2. This CDR3 spans 17 amino acids. With V trimmed by 5 bases and J by 1 base, 12 bases remained unmatched. CDR1 MNHGY and CDR2 SVAAGI come from the germline V gene.

This chain uses TRBV7-9 with TRBJ2-2; D is undetermined. The CDR3 is 14 residues long. Germline V gene data show CDR1 as SEHNR and CDR2 as FQNEAQ (reference sequence). V lost 1 base and J 5 bases, leaving 8 bases between the germline ends. The CDR3 DNA is TGTGCCAGCAGCTTAGGAAGTTTGACCGGGGAGCTGTTTTTT. Its translation: CASSLGSLTGELFF.

This clone was counted only a few times. This chain connects TRBV6-6 to TRBJ1-2; 9 nucleotides line up with TRBD1. Germline loops: CDR1 MNHNY, CDR2 SVGAGI (reference sequence). V gave up 5 bases and J gave up 4 bases; unmatched junction bases: 8. The CDR3 has 15 residues. CDR3 DNA sequence: TGTGCCAGCAGTCCCAGGACAGGGGTCCGCTATGGCTACACCTTC. It encodes CASSPRTGVRYGYTF.